This T cell receptor (beta chain) was observed in a study of vaccination effects on CD4 cells after COVID-19. General study findings and limits: Healthy vaccinees showed cross-reactivity with common cold coronaviruses in only 1 of 255 vaccine-induced clones.

Expansion with viral peptide pools was applied to antigen-specific CD4+ T cells by the ViraFEST assay prior to sequencing. With approximately ten days of culture completed, CD4+ T cells were isolated. Two-dose BNT162b2 or mRNA-1273 vaccination was given to participants. In culture with around 10 IU/ml IL-2 and around 10 ug/ml peptides, PBMC were grown at around 1.8 million per well. On day 3 and again on day 7, half the medium was replaced with IL-2 medium. Method: immunoSEQ multiplex PCR; TCRdb's copy keeps in-frame clones and lacks some. The sample holds about 69,000 clones, about 67% seen once. Germline V gene data show CDR1 as MNHEY and CDR2 as SVGAGI. V was shortened by 0 bases and J by 6 bases, with 9 bases between the two germline ends. The CDR3 spans 15 residues. In the case of this clone: Antigen specificity is unknown.

Sequencing was performed on CD4+ T cells from PBMCs cultured with HCoV-229E spike peptides, taken after COVID-19 vaccination. The chain couples TRBV6-5 to TRBJ1-6; TRBD1 is a possible D gene (6 bases). The clonotype originates from a human donor who received a COVID-19 vaccine. The CDR3 nucleotides are TGTGCCAGCAGTTACTCGAACAGGGCTAATTCACCCCTCCACTTT. This codes for CASSYSNRANSPLHF.